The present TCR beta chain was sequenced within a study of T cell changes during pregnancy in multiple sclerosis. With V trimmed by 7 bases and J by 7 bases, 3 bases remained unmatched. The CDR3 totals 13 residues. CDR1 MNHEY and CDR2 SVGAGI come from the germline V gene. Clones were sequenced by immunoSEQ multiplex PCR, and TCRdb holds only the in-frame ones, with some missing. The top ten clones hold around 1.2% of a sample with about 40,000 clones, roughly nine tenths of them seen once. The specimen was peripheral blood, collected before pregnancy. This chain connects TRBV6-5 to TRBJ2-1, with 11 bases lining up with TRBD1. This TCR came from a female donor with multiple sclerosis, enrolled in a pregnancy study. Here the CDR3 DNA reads TGTGCCAGCAAAGGACAGGGGGCGAATGAGCAGTTCTTC. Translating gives CASKGQGANEQFF.